This TCR beta chain originates from a study of T cells after yellow fever vaccination. This clonotype was recorded a few times. The antigen is unknown. 5'RACE template switching generated TCR cDNA, adding a universal primer site and UMIs. TCRdb itself ran the 5' RACE reads through MiXCR, one entry per CDR3 protein. The sample holds 300,000 to 400,000 distinct CDR3 sequences, around 12% seen once. Whole-study results and caveats: Re-detected after boosting: most primary clones, 96% of CD4 and about 85% of CD8. Abundant clonotypes from the bulk population could have been carried over as contaminants into FACS-sorted repertoires.

The V end lost 5 bases, the J end lost 5 bases, and 18 bases lay between the germline ends. The CDR3 spans 15 residues. The V gene's germline CDR1 is SGHTA and CDR2 FQGNSA. Sequencing used CD4+ T cells sorted from PBMCs, obtained 15 days after the yellow fever booster vaccination. The sequence derives from a man aged 18 to 29 who received the YFV17D yellow fever vaccine. The V call is TRBV7-2, the J call TRBJ2-5; no reliable D call. The CDR3 coding sequence is TGTGCCAGCAGCCCAAATATGCAGTGGTCGGAGACCCAGTACTTC. It specifies CASSPNMQWSETQYF.